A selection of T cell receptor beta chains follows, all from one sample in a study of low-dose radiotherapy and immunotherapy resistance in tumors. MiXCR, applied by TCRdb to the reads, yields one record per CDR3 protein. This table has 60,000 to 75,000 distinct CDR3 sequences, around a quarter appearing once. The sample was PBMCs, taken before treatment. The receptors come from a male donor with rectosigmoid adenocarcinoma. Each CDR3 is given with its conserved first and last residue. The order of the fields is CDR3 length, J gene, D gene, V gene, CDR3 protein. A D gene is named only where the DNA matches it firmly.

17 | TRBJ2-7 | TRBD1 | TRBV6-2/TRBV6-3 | CASTPPVGSGGRYEQYF
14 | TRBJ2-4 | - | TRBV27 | CASRRRGNENIQYF
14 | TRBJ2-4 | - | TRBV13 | CASSLTVGRNIQYF
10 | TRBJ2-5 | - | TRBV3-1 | CASSQEAQYF
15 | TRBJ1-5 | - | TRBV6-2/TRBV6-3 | CASSSGGEGNHPQHF
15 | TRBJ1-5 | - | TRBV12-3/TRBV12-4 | CASSFSGRSNQPQHF
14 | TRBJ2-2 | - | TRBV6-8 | CASSAWTNTGELFF
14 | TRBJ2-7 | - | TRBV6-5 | CASSTGTAALEQYF
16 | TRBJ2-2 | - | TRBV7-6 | CASSLGGPANTGELFF
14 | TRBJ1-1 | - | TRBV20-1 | CSAKRRGLRTEAFF
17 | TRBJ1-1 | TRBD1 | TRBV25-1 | CASSGGTGSYSDTEAFF
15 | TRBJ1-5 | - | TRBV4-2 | CASSPYRDSNQPQHF
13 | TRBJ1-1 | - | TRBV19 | CASSLGTNTEAFF
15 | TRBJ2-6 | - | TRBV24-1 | CATSEGNSGANVLTF
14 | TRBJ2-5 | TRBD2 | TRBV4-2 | CASSQDLAGETQYF
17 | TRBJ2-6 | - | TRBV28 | CASRGRDGSSGANVLTF
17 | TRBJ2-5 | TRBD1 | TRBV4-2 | CASSQELGDRGQETQYF
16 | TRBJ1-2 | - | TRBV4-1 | CASSRTDRGANYGYTF
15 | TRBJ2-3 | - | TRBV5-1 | CASSPAGVGTDTQYF
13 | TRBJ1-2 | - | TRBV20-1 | CSASNRANYGYTF
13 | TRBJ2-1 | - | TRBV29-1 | CSVGRLFYNEQFF
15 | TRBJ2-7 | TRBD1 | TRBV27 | CASSFIPGGPYEQYF
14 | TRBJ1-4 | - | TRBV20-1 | CSASPSATNEKLFF
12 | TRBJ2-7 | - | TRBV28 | CASGALTTEQYF
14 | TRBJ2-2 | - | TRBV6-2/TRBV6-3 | CASSLWGATGELFF
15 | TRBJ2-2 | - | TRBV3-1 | CASSQVSGSPGELFF
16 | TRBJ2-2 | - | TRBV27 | CASTTSRAPNTGELFF
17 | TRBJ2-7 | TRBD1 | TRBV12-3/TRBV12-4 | CASTPDRGLSVSYEQYF
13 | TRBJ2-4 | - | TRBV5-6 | CASSRVEGNIQYF
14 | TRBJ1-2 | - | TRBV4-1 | CASSQSSGSVGYTF
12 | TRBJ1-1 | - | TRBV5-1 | CASSLTTEEAFF
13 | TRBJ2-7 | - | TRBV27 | CASSSYLSYEQYF
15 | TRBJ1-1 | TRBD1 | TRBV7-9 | CASSPTARGDTEAFF
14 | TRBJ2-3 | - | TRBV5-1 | CASSWTGLTDTQYF
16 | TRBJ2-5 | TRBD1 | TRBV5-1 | CASSPRDRGNRETQYF
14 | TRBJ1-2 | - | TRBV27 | CASSSTTGGGGYTF